A single T cell receptor (beta chain) is shown here with its context. How the authors handled the data: Amplification from reference gene primers served as the basis for estimated nucleated cell counts. Generated by immunoSEQ multiplex PCR, the TCRdb table keeps only in-frame clones and is missing some. Clone size and the V and J calls come from that table; the DNA yielded D and trimming. The data contain approximately 60,000 clones, under 90% of them singletons. This sample was included in a study of blood T cell repertoires in COVID-19. Study overall: Some COVID-19 samples were acute and others convalescent; all came from the United States, Italy and Spain.

Germline assignment: CDR1 SGHVS and CDR2 FNYEAQ. V lost 3 bases, J lost 7 bases, and 13 bases lay in between. This CDR3 is 15 amino acids long. The chain carries TRBV7-6 and TRBJ1-6; tentative D call: TRBD1 (6 bases). Sequencing was done on a sample of peripheral blood. The source is a man between 50 and 59 years old with active COVID-19. CDR3 loop: CASSFAPGQNSPLHF. The CDR3, as DNA: TGTGCCAGCAGCTTCGCGCCGGGACAAAATTCACCCCTCCACTTT.